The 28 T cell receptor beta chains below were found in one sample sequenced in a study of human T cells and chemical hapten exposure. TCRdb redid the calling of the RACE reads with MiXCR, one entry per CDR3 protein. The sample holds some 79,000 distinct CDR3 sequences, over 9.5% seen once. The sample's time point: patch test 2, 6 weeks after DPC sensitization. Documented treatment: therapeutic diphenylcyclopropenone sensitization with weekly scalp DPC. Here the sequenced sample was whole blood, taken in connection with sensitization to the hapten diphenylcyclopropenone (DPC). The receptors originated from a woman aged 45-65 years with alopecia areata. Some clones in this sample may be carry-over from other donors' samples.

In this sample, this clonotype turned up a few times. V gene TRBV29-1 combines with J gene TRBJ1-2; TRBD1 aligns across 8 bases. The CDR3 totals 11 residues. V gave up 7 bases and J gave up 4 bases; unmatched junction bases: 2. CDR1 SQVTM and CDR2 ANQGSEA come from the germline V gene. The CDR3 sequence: CSATGGYGYTF. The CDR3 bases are TGCAGCGCCACAGGGGGCTATGGCTACACCTTC.

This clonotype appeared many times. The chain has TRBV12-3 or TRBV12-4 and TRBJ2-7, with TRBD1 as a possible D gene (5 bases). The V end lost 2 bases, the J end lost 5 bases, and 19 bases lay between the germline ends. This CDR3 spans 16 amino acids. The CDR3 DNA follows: TGTGCCAGCAGTTTATCCTGGCAGGGTAAACCCCACGAGCAGTACTTC. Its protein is CASSLSWQGKPHEQYF.

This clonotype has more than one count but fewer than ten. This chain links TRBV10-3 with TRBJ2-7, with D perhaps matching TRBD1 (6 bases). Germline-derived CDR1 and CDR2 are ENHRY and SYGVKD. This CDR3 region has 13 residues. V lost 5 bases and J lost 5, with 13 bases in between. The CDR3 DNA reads TGTGCCATCAGTCGGTCAGGGGATAACGAGCAGTACTTC. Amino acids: CAISRSGDNEQYF.

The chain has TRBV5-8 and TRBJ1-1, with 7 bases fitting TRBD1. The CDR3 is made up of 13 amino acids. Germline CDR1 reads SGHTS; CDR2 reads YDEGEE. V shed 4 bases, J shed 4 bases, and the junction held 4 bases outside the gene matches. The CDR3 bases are TGTGCCAGCAGCGTTCAGGGGGGCACTGAAGCTTTCTTT. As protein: CASSVQGGTEAFF. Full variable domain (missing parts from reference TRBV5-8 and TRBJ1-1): EAGVTQSPTHLIKTRGQQATLRCSPISGHTSVYWYQQALGLGLQFLLWYDEGEERNRGNFPPRFSGRQFPNYSSELNVNALELEDSALYLCASSVQGGTEAFFGQGTRLTVV.

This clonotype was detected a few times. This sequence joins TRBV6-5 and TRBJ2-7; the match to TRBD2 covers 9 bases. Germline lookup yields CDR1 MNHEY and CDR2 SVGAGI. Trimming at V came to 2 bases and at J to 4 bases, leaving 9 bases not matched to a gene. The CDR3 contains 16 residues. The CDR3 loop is CASSYRPGLASYEQYF. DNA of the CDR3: TGTGCCAGCAGTTACCGGCCGGGACTAGCTTCGTACGAGCAGTACTTC.

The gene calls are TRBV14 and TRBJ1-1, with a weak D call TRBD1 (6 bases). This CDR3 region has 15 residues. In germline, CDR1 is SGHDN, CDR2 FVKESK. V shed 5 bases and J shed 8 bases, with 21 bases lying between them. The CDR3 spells CASSITNRAGGEAFF. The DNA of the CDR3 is TGTGCCAGCAGCATAACAAACAGGGCCGGAGGGGAAGCTTTCTTT.

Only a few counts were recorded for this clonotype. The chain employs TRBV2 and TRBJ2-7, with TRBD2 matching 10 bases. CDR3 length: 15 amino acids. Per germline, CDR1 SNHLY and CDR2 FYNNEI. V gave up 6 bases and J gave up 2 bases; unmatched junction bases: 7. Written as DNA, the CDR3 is TGTGCCAGCAGCGCCACGGGACTAGCGACCTACGAGCAGTACTTC. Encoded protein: CASSATGLATYEQYF.

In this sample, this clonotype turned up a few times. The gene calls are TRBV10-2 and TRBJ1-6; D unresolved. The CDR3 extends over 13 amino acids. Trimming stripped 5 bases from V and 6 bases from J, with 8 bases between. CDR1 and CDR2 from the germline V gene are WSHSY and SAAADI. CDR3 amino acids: CASSRGINSPLHF. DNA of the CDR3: TGCGCCAGCAGTCGGGGTATTAATTCACCCCTCCACTTT.

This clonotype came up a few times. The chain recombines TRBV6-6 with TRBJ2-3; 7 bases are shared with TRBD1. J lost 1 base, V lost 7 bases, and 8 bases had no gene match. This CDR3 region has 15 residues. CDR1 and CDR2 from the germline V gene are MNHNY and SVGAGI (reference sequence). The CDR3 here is CASNRGTLGTDTQYF. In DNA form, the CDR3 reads TGTGCCAGCAACAGGGGAACCTTGGGCACAGATACGCAGTATTTT.

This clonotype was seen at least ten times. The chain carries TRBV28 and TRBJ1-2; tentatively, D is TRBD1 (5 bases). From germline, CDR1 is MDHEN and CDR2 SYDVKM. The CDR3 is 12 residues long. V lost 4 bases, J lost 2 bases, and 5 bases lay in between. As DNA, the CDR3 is TGTGCCAGCAGTTCAGGGAACTATGGCTACACCTTC. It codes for CASSSGNYGYTF.

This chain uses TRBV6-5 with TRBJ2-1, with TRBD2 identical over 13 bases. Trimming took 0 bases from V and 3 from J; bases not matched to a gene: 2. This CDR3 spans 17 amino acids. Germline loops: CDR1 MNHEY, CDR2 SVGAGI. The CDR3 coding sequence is TGTGCCAGCAGTTACTCGAGACTAGCGGGGGGCTACAATGAGCAGTTCTTC. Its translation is CASSYSRLAGGYNEQFF.

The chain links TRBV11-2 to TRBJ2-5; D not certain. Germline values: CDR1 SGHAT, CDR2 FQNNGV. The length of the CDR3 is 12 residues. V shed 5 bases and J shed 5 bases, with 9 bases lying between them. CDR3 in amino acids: CASSPQIETQYF. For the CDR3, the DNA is TGTGCCAGCAGCCCCCAAATCGAGACCCAGTACTTC.

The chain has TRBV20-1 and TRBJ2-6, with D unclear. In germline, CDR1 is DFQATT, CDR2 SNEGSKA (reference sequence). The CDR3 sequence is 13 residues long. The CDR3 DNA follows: TGCGGAAGCCGCACTCCCGGGGCCAACGTCCTGACTTTC. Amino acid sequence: CGSRTPGANVLTF.

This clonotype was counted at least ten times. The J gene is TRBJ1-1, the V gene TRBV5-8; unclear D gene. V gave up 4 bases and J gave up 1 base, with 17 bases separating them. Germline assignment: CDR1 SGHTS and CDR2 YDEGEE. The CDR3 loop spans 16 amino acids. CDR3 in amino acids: CASSVGRLGSNTEAFF. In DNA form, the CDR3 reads TGTGCCAGCAGCGTGGGCCGCCTGGGGTCGAACACTGAAGCTTTCTTT.

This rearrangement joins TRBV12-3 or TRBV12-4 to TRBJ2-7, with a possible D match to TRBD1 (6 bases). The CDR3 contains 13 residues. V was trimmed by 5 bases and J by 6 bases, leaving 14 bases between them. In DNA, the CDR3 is TGTGCCAGCAGTCCTCCCCCAGGGGCCGAGCAGTACTTC. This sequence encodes CASSPPPGAEQYF.

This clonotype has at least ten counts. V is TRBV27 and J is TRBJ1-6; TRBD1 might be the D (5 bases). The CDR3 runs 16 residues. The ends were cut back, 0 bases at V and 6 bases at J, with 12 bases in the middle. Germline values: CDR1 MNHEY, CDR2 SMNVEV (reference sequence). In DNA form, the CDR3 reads TGTGCCAGCAGTTTATCAGGGGACGGCCGTAATTCACCCCTCCACTTT. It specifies CASSLSGDGRNSPLHF.

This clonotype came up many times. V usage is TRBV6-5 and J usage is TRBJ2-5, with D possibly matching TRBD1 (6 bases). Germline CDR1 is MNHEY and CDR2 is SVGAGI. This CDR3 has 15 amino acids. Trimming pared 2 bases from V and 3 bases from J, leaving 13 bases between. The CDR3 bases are TGTGCCAGCAGTTACACCGGACAGAAAAAAGAGACCCAGTACTTC. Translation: CASSYTGQKKETQYF.

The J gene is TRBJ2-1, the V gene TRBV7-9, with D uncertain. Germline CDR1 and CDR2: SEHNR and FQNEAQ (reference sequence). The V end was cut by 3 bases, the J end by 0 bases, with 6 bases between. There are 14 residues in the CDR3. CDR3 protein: CASSFTYSYNEQFF. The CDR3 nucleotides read TGTGCCAGCAGCTTCACCTACTCCTACAATGAGCAGTTCTTC.

CDR3 in amino acids: CSVLGAGHEKLFF. The CDR3 DNA sequence: TGCAGCGTTCTCGGGGCGGGGCATGAAAAACTGTTTTTT. The chain uses TRBV29-1 and TRBJ1-4, with a weak D call TRBD1 (5 bases). The ends were cut back, 5 bases at V and 6 bases at J, with 13 bases in the middle. There are 13 residues in the CDR3. Germline CDR1 SQVTM, CDR2 ANQGSEA.

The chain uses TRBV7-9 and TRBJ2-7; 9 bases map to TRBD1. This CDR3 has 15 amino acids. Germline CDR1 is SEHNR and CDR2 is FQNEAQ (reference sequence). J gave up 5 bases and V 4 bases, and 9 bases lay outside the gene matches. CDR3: CASSSDRGDFDEQYF. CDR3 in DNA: TGTGCCAGCAGCTCCGACAGGGGGGACTTTGACGAGCAGTACTTC.

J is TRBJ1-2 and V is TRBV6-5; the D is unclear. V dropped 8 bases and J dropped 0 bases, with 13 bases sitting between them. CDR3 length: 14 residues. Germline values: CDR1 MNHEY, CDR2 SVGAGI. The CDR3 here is CASFGGRANYGYTF. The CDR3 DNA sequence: TGTGCCAGCTTTGGCGGTAGAGCTAACTATGGCTACACCTTC.

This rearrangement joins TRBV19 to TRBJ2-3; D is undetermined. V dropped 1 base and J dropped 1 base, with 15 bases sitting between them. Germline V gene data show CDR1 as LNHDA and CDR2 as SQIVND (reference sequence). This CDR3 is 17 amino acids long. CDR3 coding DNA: TGTGCCAGTAGTATAGCCGACTGGGGAAGGGGCACAGATACGCAGTATTTT. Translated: CASSIADWGRGTDTQYF.

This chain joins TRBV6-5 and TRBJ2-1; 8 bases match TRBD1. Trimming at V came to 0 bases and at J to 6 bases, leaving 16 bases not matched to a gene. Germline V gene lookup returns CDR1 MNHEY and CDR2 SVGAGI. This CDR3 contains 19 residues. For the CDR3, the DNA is TGTGCCAGCAGTTACTCGCAGGGGGCGCGGGCGGGGAAGGGCAATGAGCAGTTCTTC. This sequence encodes CASSYSQGARAGKGNEQFF.

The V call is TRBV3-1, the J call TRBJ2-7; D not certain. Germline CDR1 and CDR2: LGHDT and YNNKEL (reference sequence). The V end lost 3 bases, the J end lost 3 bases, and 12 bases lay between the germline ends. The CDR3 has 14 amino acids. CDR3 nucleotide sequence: TGTGCCAGCAGCCATAGGAACACCTACTACGAGCAGTACTTC. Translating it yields CASSHRNTYYEQYF.

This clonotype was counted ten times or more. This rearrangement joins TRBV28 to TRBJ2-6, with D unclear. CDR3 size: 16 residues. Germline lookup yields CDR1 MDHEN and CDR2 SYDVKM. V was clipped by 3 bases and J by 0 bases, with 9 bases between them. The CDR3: CASSLSASSGANVLTF. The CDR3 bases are TGTGCCAGCAGTTTGTCTGCTAGCTCTGGGGCCAACGTCCTGACTTTC. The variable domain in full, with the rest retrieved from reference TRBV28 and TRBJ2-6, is DVKVTQSSRYLVKRTGEKVFLECVQDMDHENMFWYRQDPGLGLRLIYFSYDVKMKEKGDIPEGYSVSREKKERFSLILESASTNQTSMYLCASSLSASSGANVLTFGAGSRLTVL.

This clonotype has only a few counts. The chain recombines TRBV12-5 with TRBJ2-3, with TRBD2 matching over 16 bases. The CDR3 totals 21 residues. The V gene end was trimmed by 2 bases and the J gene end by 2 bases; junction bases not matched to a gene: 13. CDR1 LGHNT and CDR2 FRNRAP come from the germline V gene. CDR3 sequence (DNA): TGTGCTAGTGGTTTGCCCCAACCCGGGACTAGCGGGAGGGCCCTCACAGATACGCAGTATTTT. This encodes CASGLPQPGTSGRALTDTQYF.

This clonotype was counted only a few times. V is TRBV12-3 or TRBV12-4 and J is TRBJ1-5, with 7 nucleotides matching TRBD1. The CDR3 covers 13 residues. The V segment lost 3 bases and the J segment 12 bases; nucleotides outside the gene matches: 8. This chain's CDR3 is CASSLGQPVVQHF. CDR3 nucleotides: TGTGCCAGCAGTTTGGGACAGCCGGTTGTCCAGCATTTT.

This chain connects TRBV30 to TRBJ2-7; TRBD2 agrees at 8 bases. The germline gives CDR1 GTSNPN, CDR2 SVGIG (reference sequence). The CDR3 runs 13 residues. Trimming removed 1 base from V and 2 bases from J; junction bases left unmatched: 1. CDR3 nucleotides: TGTGCCTGGAGTGCAGCGGGGGCCTACGAGCAGTACTTC. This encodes CAWSAAGAYEQYF.